Given below is one T cell receptor beta chain in context. The sample's time point: peripheral blood 6 weeks after treatment start. TCRdb keeps only in-frame clones here, not all; method: immunoSEQ multiplex PCR. The sample comprises about 30,000 clones, around three quarters of which are singletons, and around 3.4% rests with the top ten. The data originate from a study of PD-L1 blockade in urothelial cancer. For the study at large: Earlier, patients had received 0 to 3 chemotherapy regimens. T cells were recovered from blood samples at a median of around 150,000.

V was trimmed by 2 bases and J by 2 bases, leaving 19 bases between them. Germline V lookup: CDR1 LGHNT, CDR2 FRNRAP. The CDR3 is made up of 17 amino acids. The sequences come from PBMCs, collected around atezolizumab (anti-PD-L1) treatment. V and J are TRBV12-5 and TRBJ2-7; D possibly corresponds to TRBD2 (8 bases). The TCR comes from a man aged 70-80 years with urothelial cancer. This CDR3 reads CASGLSGGGTAPYEQYF. The CDR3 DNA reads as TGTGCTAGTGGTTTGTCCGGGGGGGGGACAGCCCCCTACGAGCAGTACTTC.